This TCR beta chain was recorded in a study of T cell responses to AZD1222 COVID-19 vaccine. Germline V gene sequence: CDR1 WNHNN, CDR2 SYGVQD (reference sequence). V was pared by 7 bases and J by 0 bases, with 20 bases of the junction left unmatched. This CDR3 comprises 20 residues. Points from the study as a whole: Per reports, nearly half of all spike-specific TCRs target regions that are unmutated in variants. A mostly white British donor set with more females was recruited, and clonal diversity was possibly underestimated.

As to this clone: Its antigen is unidentified.

Profiling relied on immunoSEQ multiplex PCR, and the TCRdb table lists in-frame clones only, not all of them. The table has approximately 140,000 clones, around 90% seen once; the top ten hold 7.5%. This TCR derives from an adult who received the MenACWY meningococcal vaccine as a control. Sequencing used peripheral blood, obtained 28 days after the second dose of the MenACWY control vaccine. The V call is TRBV10-1, the J call TRBJ1-3, with TRBD1 matching over 8 bases. This chain's CDR3 is CASTYNPGQVPSSSGNTIYF. CDR3 DNA: TGCGCCAGCACATATAATCCGGGACAGGTCCCTTCTAGCTCTGGAAACACCATATATTTT.